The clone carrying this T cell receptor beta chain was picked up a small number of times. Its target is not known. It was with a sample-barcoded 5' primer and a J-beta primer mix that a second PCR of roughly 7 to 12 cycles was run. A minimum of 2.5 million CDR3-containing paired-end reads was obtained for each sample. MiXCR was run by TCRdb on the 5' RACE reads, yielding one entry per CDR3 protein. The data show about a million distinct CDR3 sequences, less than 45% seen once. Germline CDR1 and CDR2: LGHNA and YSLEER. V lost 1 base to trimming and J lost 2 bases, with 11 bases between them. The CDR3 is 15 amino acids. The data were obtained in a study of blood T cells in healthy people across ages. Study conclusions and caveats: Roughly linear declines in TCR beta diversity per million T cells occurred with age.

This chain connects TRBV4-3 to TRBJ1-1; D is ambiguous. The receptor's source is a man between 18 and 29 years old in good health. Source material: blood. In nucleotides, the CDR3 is TGCGCCAGCAGCCAAGGAGCCAGCCTTAACACTGAAGCTTTCTTT. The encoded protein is CASSQGASLNTEAFF.